These T cell receptor beta chains were read from a single sample in a study of blood T cell repertoires in COVID-19. Generated by immunoSEQ multiplex PCR, the TCRdb table keeps only in-frame clones and is missing some. The sample holds some 340,000 clones, 85% to 95% seen once. The material sequenced was PBMCs or T cells enriched from blood (not recorded which). The receptors come from a woman aged 25 to 39 who had been exposed to COVID-19. Each CDR3 is given without its conserved first and last residue. Expanded clones get a size class; other rows say once, few or many, or leave the size out.

11 TRBV19 NA ASSREGLDGYT
12 TRBV29-1 NA SVDRGRMNTEAF
12 TRBV5-1 NA ASSLRTGGNTIY
13 TRBV6-5 NA ASSYSVGQGETQY
13 TRBV15 NA ATSPNDGAYNEQF
13 TRBV9 NA ASSVEGGLGNTIY
15 TRBV29-1 once SVWPLGGQIFNTEAF
13 TRBV18 NA ASSTGTNSGNTIY
15 TRBV21-1 once ASSKRPGHHSNQPQH
14 TRBV5-1 NA ASSPGDRGRGDTQY
14 TRBV4-1 once ASSPEGAATTDTQY
11 TRBV11-3 few ASSFDRDTEAF
12 TRBV20-1 NA SASSYEGSYGYT
15 TRBV27 once ASSLEGEAFYYNEQF
13 TRBV19 NA ASREQGSRNSPLH
12 TRBV30 NA AWSRWGASYEQY
15 TRBV18 few ASSPPKTAISKNIQY
12 TRBV27 NA ASSLRATLYGYT
13 TRBV5-6 once ASIFLTGSGETQY
13 TRBV6-5 NA ASSYSSPSNYGYT
9 TRBV6-5 NA ATLLRGTIY
12 TRBV5-1 few ASSISGGTYEQY
11 TRBV19 NA ASSPEGTGQYT
12 TRBV3-1/TRBV3-2 NA ASSQVGGLNEQY
10 TRBV6-5 NA ASRVTGGGYT
11 TRBV4-2 NA ASSHSVNEKLF
13 TRBV24-1 NA ATSDSVRDYNEQF
14 TRBV5-1 NA ASRKAGPNPNTEAF
13 TRBV11-2 few ASSPRQGPNTEAF
12 TRBV3-1/TRBV3-2 NA ASSPGWEGYGYT
12 TRBV10-3 NA AISRQGTDYGYT
15 TRBV5-1 NA ASSQKPTGGNTYEQY
13 TRBV5-1 NA ASSFGGSGGDTQY
12 TRBV11-1 NA ASNPGTVTYEQY
11 TRBV7-8 NA ATRPPSGTEAF
13 TRBV15 NA ATSRDFREQETQY
12 TRBV7-2 NA ASSVSGSTDTQY
14 TRBV11-2 NA ASSGTGGTGTYEQY
13 TRBV9 NA ASSARTGSNYGYT
12 TRBV4-2 once ASSQEAGFYGYT
14 TRBV5-1 NA ASSPGLSGNTGELF
16 TRBV7-2 NA ASSLRWGLSGGANVLT
12 TRBV7-9 NA ASSPVAGGYGYT
11 TRBV27 NA ASSPGGGTEAF
14 TRBV6-6 NA ASSFERTDYNSPLH
13 TRBV6-5 NA ASSPRGDRVEKLF
12 TRBV7-2 NA ASSSPGQNYEQY
9 TRBV6-5 NA ASTVTGGEF
12 TRBV2 NA ASREDSLTGELF
14 TRBV7-9 NA ASSLALRDSIYGYT